This T cell receptor beta chain emerged from a study of blood T cell repertoires in COVID-19. Here immunoSEQ multiplex PCR was the method, and the copy in TCRdb shows in-frame clones only, minus some. This repertoire shows about 320,000 clones, 86% found once; its top ten account for about 10%. The CDR3 sequence is 15 residues long. CDR1 and CDR2 (germline): MRHNA, SNTAGT. V was trimmed by 2 bases and J by 0 bases, leaving 9 bases between them. The sample taken for sequencing was PBMCs or T cells enriched from blood (not recorded which). This TCR was sampled from a woman between 18 and 30 years old who had recovered from COVID-19. The chain employs TRBV6-4 and TRBJ2-3; possible D gene TRBD2, 6 bases. The CDR3 DNA sequence: TGTGCCAGCAGTGACGGGGCGGGGAGCACAGATACGCAGTATTTT. This translates into CASSDGAGSTDTQYF.